The 6 T cell receptor beta chains reported below all come from one sample, sequenced in a study of OX40 agonist ivuxolimab in advanced cancers. This table comes from immunoSEQ multiplex PCR, and its TCRdb copy is limited to in-frame clones, with some not included. The profile shows about 68,000 clones, roughly 84% of them singletons. The material sequenced was CD4+ or CD8+ T cells sorted from blood, taken in a trial of the OX40 agonist ivuxolimab. The origin of the receptors is an adult with an advanced solid tumor such as melanoma, head and neck, liver or kidney cancer.

The chain uses TRBV2 and TRBJ2-3, with D possibly being TRBD1 (5 bases). CDR3 length equals 15 residues. Trimming shortened V by 5 bases and J by 2 bases, and 14 bases separated the two germline ends. CDR1 is SNHLY and CDR2 is FYNNEI in the germline V gene. The CDR3 bases are TGTGCCAGCAGTCGGACAAAGAGCTACACAGATACGCAGTATTTT. Translated: CASSRTKSYTDTQYF.

V is TRBV5-4 and J is TRBJ2-3; 9 nucleotides line up with TRBD1. Per the germline V gene, CDR1 is SGHNT and CDR2 is YYREEE (reference sequence). The CDR3 sequence is 16 residues long. Unmatched junction bases numbered 6, after V lost 4 bases and J lost 0 bases. The CDR3 loop is CASSGGQGTSTDTQYF. In DNA, the CDR3 is TGTGCCAGCAGCGGGGGACAGGGAACTAGCACAGATACGCAGTATTTT.

The J gene is TRBJ2-5, the V gene TRBV6-6, with 12 bases matching TRBD2. J lost 2 bases, V lost 5 bases, and 6 bases had no gene match. Germline lookup yields CDR1 MNHNY and CDR2 SVGAGI (reference sequence). The CDR3 consists of 16 residues. Here the CDR3 reads CASSTGTSGSQETQYF. CDR3 DNA: TGTGCCAGCAGTACCGGGACTAGCGGGTCACAAGAGACCCAGTACTTC.

The chain carries TRBV2 and TRBJ2-2, with a possible D match to TRBD1 (5 bases). This CDR3 spans 15 amino acids. V lost 7 bases, J lost 5 bases, and 17 bases lay in between. Germline CDR1 SNHLY, CDR2 FYNNEI. CDR3 sequence reads: CASTIKGIGTGELFF. CDR3 DNA: TGTGCCAGCACTATTAAGGGGATAGGGACCGGGGAGCTGTTTTTT.

The chain combines TRBV9 with TRBJ2-7; possibly TRBD1 or TRBD2 for D (6 bases each). The ends were cut back, 4 bases at V and 1 base at J, with 24 bases in the middle. CDR3 length: 18 amino acids. Germline V gene lookup returns CDR1 SGDLS and CDR2 YYNGEE. The CDR3 region is CASSPKGGFKGGSYEQYF. The CDR3 DNA sequence: TGTGCCAGCAGCCCGAAAGGGGGTTTTAAGGGGGGTTCCTACGAGCAGTACTTC.

The rearrangement joins TRBV5-4 to TRBJ1-1; a weak D match, TRBD1 (6 bases). The V gene's germline CDR1 is SGHNT and CDR2 YYREEE (reference sequence). The CDR3 covers 15 residues. The V and J ends lost 1 base and 2 bases respectively, with 12 bases between them. CDR3 bases: TGTGCCAGCAGCTTGCAGATGGGGGCAAACACTGAAGCTTTCTTT. It translates to CASSLQMGANTEAFF.